This record concerns one T cell receptor (beta chain) sequence. Its antigen specificity is not known. No much larger clone is present one base from it, and per-base qualities are unavailable. The data were obtained in a study of blood T cell repertoires in COVID-19 (dated by TCRdb to 2020 to 2021). About the full investigation: Samples covering the acute and convalescent phases of COVID-19 were provided by collaborators in the United States, Italy and Spain. The sample metadata nearly always contained a de-identified subject ID, COVID-19 status, age in years and sex. Deeply sampled blood TCRbeta repertoires from subjects exposed to, actively infected with, or recovered from COVID-19 were included in the dataset. Where available, HLA class I and class II types were taken from metadata supplied by the sample provider and were not determined by assay-based typing. The material from the prospective study consisted of cDNA or gDNA derived from T cells, B-cell-depleted T cells, or PBMCs. The repertoires were released in a freely available public database meant as a resource for research on the immune response to SARS-CoV-2. Samples were obtained from the ongoing ImmuneRACE study (first 160 participants) and from 1,254 subjects provided by 6 global collaborators. Overall study outcomes, separate from this receptor: How much clinical and demographic metadata was included differed by source and by participant, and the metadata was provided uncurated.

TCRbeta CDR3 regions were amplified from genomic DNA using the immunoSEQ Assay, a bias-controlled multiplex PCR. In the source study's methods: The number of nucleated cells in each sample was estimated from the amplification of reference gene primers within the assay. To quantify the absolute abundance of each unique TCRbeta CDR3 rearrangement, sequence reads were collapsed and filtered. For each sample, productive Simpson clonality was calculated as the square root of Simpson's diversity index across productive rearrangements. Imported from immuneACCESS, the table was reduced by TCRdb to in-frame sequences with V and J called. These copies leave out some clones; in studies compared against another copy, an unresolved V gene accounts for under half, and the cause of the remainder is not known. The V and J calls and clone size are taken from that table; D and trimming were inferred from the DNA. Recorded for this sample are around 620,000 clones; over 80% of them occurred a single time. The ten top clones hold over 0.2% of the sample.

Collaborating institutions collected whole blood in K2EDTA tubes following their own protocols. For TCRbeta analysis, collaborators shipped samples as frozen whole blood, isolated PBMCs, or DNA extracted from either of those sample types. Spanning cysteine to phenylalanine, the CDR3 consists of 15 amino acids. Kept here is only the CDR3 DNA, which spans 45 bases and is read in frame from base 1. Clipping removes 4 bases from V and 8 bases from J, with 12 as the unmatched junction base count. The sequence links TRBV5-3 to TRBJ1-2; 9 central bases correspond to TRBD1. TRBV5-3 is treated as an ORF (open reading frame) with a function not yet certain. The sequence was collected from a woman between 18 and 30 years old with acute or convalescent COVID-19. Source material: peripheral blood. This receptor carries the CDR3 CARSTPHRGHYGYTF. The base sequence is TGTGCCAGAAGCACCCCCCACAGGGGGCATTACGGCTACACCTTC.